Below, 23 T cell receptor beta chains from the same sample are listed, as sequenced in a study. MiXCR, run by TCRdb on the RT-PCR reads, gives a single entry per CDR3 protein. Found here are 650,000 to 800,000 distinct CDR3 sequences, 11% to 15% of them singletons; the top ten hold 3.6%. The sample consisted of memory CD4+ T cells from blood. Receptors originate from a female donor in good health, serving as a healthy control.

The CDR3 region has the DNA TGTGCCAGCACCGATCAGGTTAACTATGGCTACACCTTC. It encodes CASTDQVNYGYTF. The gene calls are TRBV2 and TRBJ1-2, with D unclear. The CDR3 is 13 residues long. V was pared by 7 bases and J by 1 base, with 10 bases between. Germline CDR1 reads SNHLY; CDR2 reads FYNNEI. The whole variable domain, filled in from reference TRBV2 and TRBJ1-2, reads EPEVTQTPSHQVTQMGQEVILRCVPISNHLYFYWYRQILGQKVEFLVSFYNNEISEKSEIFDDQFSVERPDGSNFTLKIRSTKLEDSAMYFCASTDQVNYGYTFGSGTRLTVV.

At least ten counts were recorded for this clonotype. J is TRBJ2-1 and V is TRBV5-1; 8 bases map to TRBD2. Germline trimming cut 0 bases from V and 7 bases from J; bases unmatched to any gene: 6. The CDR3 totals 15 residues. CDR1 and CDR2 (germline): SGHRS, YFSETQ. The CDR3 DNA reads TGCGCCAGCAGCTTGGTTACTAGCGGTCTTAATGAGCAGTTCTTC. It is translated as CASSLVTSGLNEQFF.

The rearrangement joins TRBV7-8 to TRBJ2-1; a possible D gene is TRBD2 (5 bases). Germline CDR1 SGHVS, CDR2 FQNEAQ. CDR3 length equals 15 residues. V lost 5 bases and J lost 9, with 20 bases in between. The CDR3 sequence is CASSQIPKLGGEQFF. The DNA for the CDR3 is TGTGCCAGCAGCCAAATCCCCAAACTAGGTGGTGAGCAGTTCTTC.

In DNA, the CDR3 is TGTGCCAGCAGCTTCGATGACAGGGGAGGAAACACCATATATTTT. Protein product: CASSFDDRGGNTIYF. This rearrangement joins TRBV7-2 to TRBJ1-3, with 8 bases fitting TRBD1. J was trimmed by 4 bases and V by 3 bases; bases with no gene match: 5. The length of the CDR3 is 15 residues. CDR1 is SGHTA, CDR2 FQGNSA, per germline.

This rearrangement joins TRBV3-1 to TRBJ1-6; D uncertain. V was shortened by 7 bases and J by 5 bases, with 12 bases between the two germline ends. Germline V CDR1 and CDR2: LGHDT, YNNKEL (reference sequence). The CDR3 is 14 amino acids. CDR3 DNA sequence: TGTGCCAGCAACGGTAGAGTAAATAATTCACCCCTCCACTTT. Protein: CASNGRVNNSPLHF.

The rearrangement uses TRBV28 and TRBJ2-7, with no clear D. The V gene lost 10 bases and the J gene lost 2 bases, with 15 bases spanning the gap. Germline V gene data show CDR1 as MDHEN and CDR2 as SYDVKM. The CDR3 spans 13 residues. In DNA, the CDR3 is TGTGCCACCTCATTGGAGACTGCCTACGAGCAGTACTTC. Protein sequence: CATSLETAYEQYF.

The table lists this clonotype with many counts. V gene TRBV29-1 combines with J gene TRBJ2-3, with 9 bases aligning to TRBD2. This CDR3 spans 16 amino acids. With V trimmed by 6 bases and J by 4 bases, 14 bases remained unmatched. Germline values: CDR1 SQVTM, CDR2 ANQGSEA. The CDR3 DNA reads as TGCAGCGTGTTGGGGATAGCGGGAGTTAGGTCAGATACGCAGTATTTT. This gives the protein CSVLGIAGVRSDTQYF.

This clonotype was counted only a few times. This chain connects TRBV5-1 to TRBJ2-2; no clear D gene. Germline V CDR1 and CDR2: SGHRS, YFSETQ. This CDR3 is 19 amino acids long. Trimming removed 0 bases at V and 0 bases at J, with 18 bases between. CDR3 protein: CASSLVRSASSSNTGELFF. In DNA form, the CDR3 reads TGCGCCAGCAGCTTGGTTAGGTCAGCGAGTTCTTCGAACACCGGGGAGCTGTTTTTT.

This clonotype was seen repeatedly, ten times or more. The chain recombines TRBV7-2 with TRBJ2-5; D gene unclear. V dropped 3 bases and J dropped 5 bases, with 7 bases sitting between them. CDR1 SGHTA and CDR2 FQGNSA come from the germline V gene. The CDR3 totals 12 residues. The CDR3 sequence: CASSLARETQYF. CDR3 coding DNA: TGTGCCAGCAGCTTGGCACGGGAGACCCAGTACTTC.

This chain joins TRBV20-1 and TRBJ2-5; 12 bases align to TRBD2. Germline CDR1 DFQATT, CDR2 SNEGSKA (reference sequence). The CDR3 length is 15 residues. J was trimmed by 5 bases and V by 0 bases; bases with no gene match: 4. In DNA, the CDR3 is TGCAGTGCTAGAGAACTAGCGGGGGGTCGGGAGACCCAGTACTTC. It encodes CSARELAGGRETQYF.

This chain connects TRBV15 to TRBJ2-7, with D uncertain. This CDR3 spans 14 amino acids. The V gene's germline CDR1 is LNHNV and CDR2 YYDKDF (reference sequence). The germline V and J ends were trimmed by 0 bases and 2 bases, with 8 bases remaining between them. The CDR3 loop is CATSRDRQTYEQYF. As DNA, the CDR3 is TGTGCCACCAGCAGAGATAGGCAGACCTACGAGCAGTACTTC.

The chain joins TRBV24-1 to TRBJ2-1; 7 bases are a match to TRBD2. CDR1 and CDR2 (germline): KGHDR, SFDVKD. V lost 3 bases, J lost 0 bases, and 10 bases stayed unmatched. The CDR3 runs 18 residues. The CDR3: CATSDPMTSPSSYNEQFF. CDR3 nucleotide sequence: TGTGCCACCAGTGATCCTATGACTAGCCCCAGCTCCTACAATGAGCAGTTCTTC.

This clonotype occurred many times. The rearrangement links TRBV7-2 to TRBJ1-2, with a possible D match to TRBD1 (5 bases). The V gene's germline CDR1 is SGHTA and CDR2 FQGNSA. The CDR3 loop spans 13 amino acids. Trimming removed 5 bases at V and 8 bases at J, with 15 bases between. CDR3 DNA sequence: TGTGCCAGCAGCCGGGGGATCGGCGAAGGCTACACCTTC. Its protein product is CASSRGIGEGYTF. The full variable domain, completed using reference TRBV7-2 and TRBJ1-2, is GAGVSQSPSNKVTEKGKDVELRCDPISGHTALYWYRQSLGQGLEFLIYFQGNSAPDKSGLPSDRFSAERTGGSVSTLTIQRTQQEDSAVYLCASSRGIGEGYTFGSGTRLTVV.

On this clonotype: One base away lies a much larger clone, so this may be a sequencing read error. The chain recombines TRBV20-1 with TRBJ2-5; TRBD1 matches 7 bases. Per germline, CDR1 DFQATT and CDR2 SNEGSKA (reference sequence). The CDR3 contains 12 residues. In DNA, the CDR3 is TGCAGCCCCCACAGGGGTGAAGAGACCCGGTACTTC. As protein: CSPHRGEETRYF.

This chain uses TRBV12-3 or TRBV12-4 with TRBJ2-1, with unresolved D. The CDR3 contains 15 residues. V lost 4 bases, J lost 2 bases, and 12 bases lay in between. The CDR3 is CASSWSDHAYNEQFF. The CDR3 DNA follows: TGTGCCAGCAGTTGGTCAGATCACGCCTACAATGAGCAGTTCTTC.

The rearrangement joins TRBV10-3 to TRBJ2-2; D is undetermined. CDR1 is ENHRY and CDR2 is SYGVKD in the germline V gene. Trimming took 10 bases from V and 5 from J, leaving 20 bases between them. The length of the CDR3 is 15 residues. CDR3 in amino acids: CATGSPSARTGELFF. In nucleotides, the CDR3 is TGTGCCACGGGCTCTCCGAGCGCGCGGACCGGGGAGCTGTTTTTT.

This clonotype was counted only a few times. The chain couples TRBV20-1 to TRBJ1-5, with D tentatively TRBD1 (5 bases). Germline CDR1 reads DFQATT; CDR2 reads SNEGSKA (reference sequence). V lost 2 bases and J 6 bases, leaving 11 bases between the germline ends. There are 13 residues in the CDR3. The CDR3 sequence: CSARQGWGQPQHF. Written as DNA, the CDR3 is TGCAGTGCTAGACAGGGTTGGGGTCAGCCCCAGCATTTT.

The chain uses TRBV4-3 and TRBJ2-3, with D perhaps matching TRBD1 (5 bases). V was shortened by 0 bases and J by 0 bases, with 13 bases between the two germline ends. The CDR3 runs to 17 residues. Per germline, CDR1 LGHNA and CDR2 YSLEER. The CDR3 bases are TGCGCCAGCAGCCAAGATTTGGCCAGGGCAAGCACAGATACGCAGTATTTT. Translated, it gives CASSQDLARASTDTQYF.

This clonotype turned up a few times. The J gene is TRBJ1-4, the V gene TRBV6-5; 7 bases align to TRBD1. This CDR3 has 16 residues. After removal of 5 bases from V and 5 bases from J, the junction contained 11 bases not matched to a gene. Germline CDR1 and CDR2: MNHEY and SVGAGI. The CDR3 is CASSTDQQGPNEKLFF. Written as DNA, the CDR3 is TGTGCCAGCAGTACCGATCAACAGGGGCCGAATGAAAAACTGTTTTTT.

This clonotype was observed many times. This chain links TRBV5-1 with TRBJ1-4; maybe TRBD1 (5 bases). This CDR3 has 14 residues. Between the trimmed V and J ends, which lost 0 bases and 5 bases, there was a span of 8 bases. Germline CDR1 reads SGHRS; CDR2 reads YFSETQ. CDR3 coding DNA: TGCGCCAGCAGCTTGGGCGGGGACAATGAAAAACTGTTTTTT. This sequence encodes CASSLGGDNEKLFF.

The chain is built from TRBV7-9 and TRBJ1-1, with D maybe TRBD1 (5 bases). The CDR3 covers 13 residues. Trimming removed 6 bases at V and 8 bases at J, with 16 bases between. CDR1 and CDR2 (germline): SEHNR, FQNEAQ (reference sequence). CDR3 coding DNA: TGTGCCAGCAGTTTCGATGGACATCTCGAAGCTTTCTTT. It encodes CASSFDGHLEAFF.

In this sample, this clonotype turned up a few times. The genes are TRBV27 and TRBJ1-1; 7 positions agree with TRBD1. The CDR3 is 13 amino acids. With V trimmed by 5 bases and J by 2 bases, 2 bases remained unmatched. Germline CDR1 and CDR2: MNHEY and SMNVEV (reference sequence). Written as DNA, the CDR3 is TGTGCCAGCAGTCACAGGGGAAACACTGAAGCTTTCTTT. Protein sequence: CASSHRGNTEAFF.

The chain combines TRBV29-1 with TRBJ2-3; 9 nucleotides agree with TRBD2. Germline V gives CDR1 SQVTM, CDR2 ANQGSEA. The CDR3 runs to 13 residues. Trimming removed 6 bases from V and 4 bases from J; junction bases left unmatched: 5. The DNA of the CDR3 is TGCAGCGTCTTTAGCGGGAGTGCAGATACGCAGTATTTT. This gives the protein CSVFSGSADTQYF.